These 23 T cell receptor beta chains came from one sample sequenced in a study of blood T cell repertoires in COVID-19. Sequencing was performed with immunoSEQ multiplex PCR; in TCRdb, only in-frame clones are kept and a portion is missing. The sample shows around 470,000 clones, roughly nine tenths of them seen only once. Sequenced: peripheral blood. These receptors were obtained from a man aged 18 to 35 with COVID-19, enrolled during active disease.

The chain has TRBV10-3 and TRBJ2-7; TRBD1 agrees at 9 bases. CDR1 is ENHRY and CDR2 is SYGVKD in the germline V gene. Losses at the gene ends were 6 bases for V and 4 bases for J; bases not matched to a gene: 7. This CDR3 has 14 amino acids. The CDR3 sequence: CAIREGTGSYEQYF. CDR3 in DNA: TGTGCCATCAGAGAAGGGACAGGGAGTTACGAGCAGTACTTC.

The V and J genes are TRBV6-1 and TRBJ2-2; TRBD1 might be the D (5 bases). Trimming pared 3 bases from V and 4 bases from J, leaving 12 bases between. The germline gives CDR1 MNHNS, CDR2 SASEGT. The CDR3 totals 15 residues. CDR3: CASSDWGAGTGELFF. CDR3 nucleotide sequence: TGTGCCAGCAGTGATTGGGGCGCAGGCACCGGGGAGCTGTTTTTT.

The chain uses TRBV7-9 and TRBJ2-7, with 7 positions matching TRBD1. Germline-derived CDR1 and CDR2 are SEHNR and FQNEAQ (reference sequence). CDR3 length equals 15 residues. The junction had 7 bases not matched to a gene; V was cut back by 5 bases and J by 0 bases. In DNA, the CDR3 is TGTGCCAGCAGCCAGGGACAGAACTACTCCTACGAGCAGTACTTC. Protein: CASSQGQNYSYEQYF.

The chain carries TRBV27 and TRBJ1-1, with D perhaps matching TRBD1 (6 bases). This CDR3 is 16 amino acids long. The germline V gene encodes CDR1 MNHEY and CDR2 SMNVEV (reference sequence). Deletions cut 2 bases from V and 4 bases from J, with 17 bases between. The CDR3 coding sequence is TGTGCCAGCAGTTTACGGGGGGCGTCAGGAGGCACTGAAGCTTTCTTT. This translates into CASSLRGASGGTEAFF.

V and J are TRBV2 and TRBJ2-3, with D possibly being TRBD2 (5 bases). This CDR3 contains 11 residues. The germline gives CDR1 SNHLY, CDR2 FYNNEI. Trimming cost V 11 bases and J 4 bases, with 10 bases left between them. The CDR3 nucleotides read TGTGCCTCCGAGGGCTCAGATACGCAGTATTTT. Amino acids: CASEGSDTQYF.

V and J are TRBV7-6 and TRBJ2-7; perhaps TRBD2 as D (5 bases). V dropped 1 base and J dropped 2 bases, with 12 bases sitting between them. Looked up from germline, CDR1 is SGHVS and CDR2 is FNYEAQ. The CDR3 spans 15 residues. The CDR3 protein is CASSLGPHGTYEQYF. In DNA, the CDR3 is TGTGCCAGCAGCTTAGGCCCCCACGGGACCTACGAGCAGTACTTC.

The gene calls are TRBV4-2 and TRBJ2-5, with TRBD2 matching 10 bases. The germline gives CDR1 LGHNA, CDR2 YNFKEQ. V lost 0 bases to trimming and J lost 5 bases; unmatched junction nucleotides: 9. This CDR3 is built from 17 residues. CDR3 bases: TGTGCCAGCAGCCAAGAGGGGAGCGGGGGGGCCCTTGAGACCCAGTACTTC. It translates to CASSQEGSGGALETQYF.

This clone occurred once. This chain connects TRBV18 to TRBJ1-1; tentatively, D is TRBD1 (5 bases). Between the trimmed V and J ends, which lost 2 bases and 5 bases, there was a span of 24 bases. CDR1 and CDR2 from the germline V gene are KGHSH and LQKENI. The CDR3 runs to 18 residues. The CDR3 coding sequence is TGTGCCAGCTCACCAAGGTATCAAAGCGTCGGGGGGGAGACTGAAGCTTTCTTT. Its translation: CASSPRYQSVGGETEAFF.

Regarding this clone: In the same sample, other DNA sequences code for this CDR3. J is TRBJ1-5 and V is TRBV5-1, with 8 positions matching TRBD1. V shed 0 bases and J 7 bases; nucleotides not matched to a gene: 3. The CDR3 extends over 14 amino acids. Per germline, CDR1 SGHRS and CDR2 YFSETQ. DNA of the CDR3: TGCGCCAGCAGCTTGGAACAGGGGGGCCAGCCCCAGCATTTT. This gives the protein CASSLEQGGQPQHF.

V and J are TRBV28 and TRBJ2-2; TRBD2 matches at 11 bases. The CDR3 loop spans 15 amino acids. Germline V gene lookup returns CDR1 MDHEN and CDR2 SYDVKM. The trim removed 7 bases at V and 5 bases at J, leaving 6 bases unmatched. CDR3 nucleotide sequence: TGTGCCAGCATCGTAGCGGGAGGGGGAACCGGGGAGCTGTTTTTT. Translation gives CASIVAGGGTGELFF.

CDR3 bases: TGTGCCAGCAGCCAATTAGGACTAGCGGGGGTTATCGAGCAGTACTTC. Translated, it gives CASSQLGLAGVIEQYF. V gene TRBV4-2 combines with J gene TRBJ2-7, with 13 bases fitting TRBD2. CDR3 length: 16 residues. In germline, CDR1 is LGHNA, CDR2 YNFKEQ. J was trimmed by 6 bases and V by 2 bases; bases with no gene match: 7.

This chain uses TRBV6-1 with TRBJ2-1; weak D call: TRBD2 (7 bases). This CDR3 is built from 15 residues. The germline V and J ends were trimmed by 4 bases and 8 bases, with 18 bases remaining between them. CDR1 is MNHNS, CDR2 SASEGT, per germline. DNA for the CDR3: TGTGCCAGCAGTGGGGGGAAGGGGGGGGCCCATGAGCAGTTCTTC. Encoded protein: CASSGGKGGAHEQFF.

The chain couples TRBV7-9 to TRBJ2-3; 9 bases line up with TRBD1. Germline V lookup: CDR1 SEHNR, CDR2 FQNEAQ (reference sequence). The J segment lost 0 bases and the V segment lost 5 bases, leaving 6 bases of the junction unmatched. The CDR3 length is 16 residues. CDR3 amino acids: CASSRLQGASTDTQYF. Here the CDR3 DNA reads TGTGCCAGCAGCCGATTACAGGGGGCGAGCACAGATACGCAGTATTTT. Variable domain in full (rest from reference TRBV7-9 and TRBJ2-3): DTGVSQNPRHKITKRGQNVTFRCDPISEHNRLYWYRQTLGQGPEFLTYFQNEAQLEKSRLLSDRFSAERPKGSFSTLEIQRTEQGDSAMYLCASSRLQGASTDTQYFGPGTRLTVL.

The rearrangement joins TRBV28 to TRBJ1-4; the D gene is possibly TRBD1 (6 bases). CDR1 is MDHEN, CDR2 SYDVKM, per germline. Trimming stripped 5 bases from V and 5 bases from J, with 12 bases between. The CDR3 extends over 14 amino acids. The CDR3 protein is CASSPGRGNEKLFF. CDR3 sequence (DNA): TGTGCCAGCAGTCCAGGGAGGGGGAATGAAAAACTGTTTTTT.

V usage is TRBV5-1 and J usage is TRBJ2-1, with 8 bases matching TRBD2. The CDR3 loop spans 17 amino acids. In germline, CDR1 is SGHRS, CDR2 YFSETQ. The ends lost 4 bases at V and 0 bases at J; junction bases unmatched: 9. The chain's CDR3 is CASSPPPREGSYNEQFF. The CDR3, as DNA: TGCGCCAGCAGCCCGCCCCCTCGGGAGGGCTCCTACAATGAGCAGTTCTTC.

V gene TRBV19 combines with J gene TRBJ2-1; 10 positions match TRBD1. Trimming cost V 8 bases and J 9 bases; bases outside gene matches: 10. The CDR3 contains 14 residues. The germline gives CDR1 LNHDA, CDR2 SQIVND (reference sequence). The CDR3 nucleotides read TGTGCCAGTCGCACCGGGACAGGGGATCGTGAGCAGTTCTTC. Protein sequence: CASRTGTGDREQFF.

V and J are TRBV5-1 and TRBJ2-1, with D maybe TRBD2 (5 bases). The CDR3 covers 20 residues. From germline, CDR1 is SGHRS and CDR2 YFSETQ. The V and J ends lost 5 bases and 0 bases respectively, with 27 bases between them. The CDR3 DNA sequence: TGCGCCAGCAGTCTTGCGGGTGGGTCGGGTACACGGAGCTCCTACAATGAGCAGTTCTTC. The encoded protein is CASSLAGGSGTRSSYNEQFF.

The rearrangement links TRBV18 to TRBJ1-1, with 9 bases aligning to TRBD1. With V trimmed by 4 bases and J by 4 bases, 7 bases remained unmatched. The CDR3 has 15 amino acids. CDR1 KGHSH and CDR2 LQKENI come from the germline V gene. CDR3 region: CASSLTGTGTTEAFF. The CDR3 DNA follows: TGTGCCAGCTCACTAACCGGGACAGGGACCACTGAAGCTTTCTTT.

The rearrangement uses TRBV11-3 and TRBJ2-1; TRBD2 aligns across 11 bases. The CDR3 sequence is 13 residues long. Germline lookup yields CDR1 SGHNT and CDR2 YENEEA. Trimming cost V 1 base and J 15 bases; bases outside gene matches: 5. The CDR3 region is CASSLVAGGPGFF. Written as DNA, the CDR3 is TGTGCCAGCAGCTTAGTAGCGGGAGGGCCAGGGTTCTTC.

This chain uses TRBV3-1 (or the pseudogene TRBV3-2) with TRBJ2-5; D remains ambiguous. V was clipped by 4 bases and J by 4 bases, with 10 bases between them. The CDR3 sequence is 13 residues long. CDR1 is LGHDT, CDR2 YNNKEL, per germline (reference sequence). CDR3 protein: CASSLTLGETQYF. In DNA, the CDR3 is TGTGCCAGCAGCCTCACGCTCGGAGAGACCCAGTACTTC.

The rearrangement uses TRBV30 and TRBJ1-1, with D possibly matching TRBD1 (6 bases). Germline values: CDR1 GTSNPN, CDR2 SVGIG (reference sequence). V was cut by 5 bases and J by 6 bases, with 13 bases left in between. The CDR3 spans 12 residues. The CDR3 region has the DNA TGTGCCTGGCAAGGGGGGGTCGCTGAAGCTTTCTTT. It specifies CAWQGGVAEAFF.

The CDR3 here is CASGSWTDQETQYF. The CDR3 region has the DNA TGTGCTAGTGGTTCTTGGACAGACCAAGAGACCCAGTACTTC. This chain joins TRBV12-5 and TRBJ2-5; D might be TRBD1 (6 bases). Germline assignment: CDR1 LGHNT and CDR2 FRNRAP. The CDR3 runs 14 residues. Trimming pared 4 bases from V and 0 bases from J, leaving 9 bases between.

The rearrangement links TRBV5-8 to TRBJ1-1, with D tentatively TRBD1 (6 bases). The ends were cut back, 7 bases at V and 8 bases at J, with 21 bases in the middle. Germline V CDR1 and CDR2: SGHTS, YDEGEE. CDR3 length: 14 amino acids. This CDR3 is CASVHKGGGGEAFF. DNA for the CDR3: TGTGCCAGCGTTCACAAGGGGGGGGGCGGCGAAGCTTTCTTT. The full variable domain, rest sourced from reference TRBV5-8 and TRBJ1-1, is EAGVTQSPTHLIKTRGQQATLRCSPISGHTSVYWYQQALGLGLQFLLWYDEGEERNRGNFPPRFSGRQFPNYSSELNVNALELEDSALYLCASVHKGGGGEAFFGQGTRLTVV.